This TCR gamma chain appears in the sequencing data of a study of gamma-delta chains in newborns, infants, children. V lost 2 bases and J lost 13; bases outside the gene matches: 5. This CDR3 spans 14 amino acids. The germline V gene encodes CDR1 GITISATS and CDR2 ISYDGTV (reference sequence). TCRdb re-called the reads via CATT. Here the sample spans over a thousand gamma-chain clones, less than 2.5% being singletons. The chain is built from TRGV9 and TRGJP. The source of this sequence is a child who was a newborn, infant or young child, either healthy, febrile or measles-vaccinated (not recorded which). The sequencing input was blood. CDR3 nucleotides: TGTGCCTTGTGGGAGGCGTCAGGCAAAAAAATCAAGGTATTT. Its protein is CALWEASGKKIKVF.